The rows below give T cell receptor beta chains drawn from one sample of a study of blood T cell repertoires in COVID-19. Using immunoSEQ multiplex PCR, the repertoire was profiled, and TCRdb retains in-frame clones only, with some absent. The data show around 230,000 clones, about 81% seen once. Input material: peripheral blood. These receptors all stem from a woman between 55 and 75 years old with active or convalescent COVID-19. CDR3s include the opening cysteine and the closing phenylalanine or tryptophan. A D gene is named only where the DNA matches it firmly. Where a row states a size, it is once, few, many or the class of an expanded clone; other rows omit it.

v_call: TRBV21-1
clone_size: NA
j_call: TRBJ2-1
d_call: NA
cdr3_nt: TGTGCCAGCAGCAAAGAGGAGGACAGGGGGGACAATGAGCAGTTCTTC
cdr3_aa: CASSKEEDRGDNEQFF

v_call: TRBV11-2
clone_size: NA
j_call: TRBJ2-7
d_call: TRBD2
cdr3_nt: TGTGCCAGCACCCCGGGGGGGGTCCCCTACGAGCAGTACTTC
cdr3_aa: CASTPGGVPYEQYF

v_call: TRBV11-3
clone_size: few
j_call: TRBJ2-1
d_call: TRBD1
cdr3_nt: TGTGCCAGCAGCCTCCGGACAGGGGAGGTTAGGGAGCAGTTCTTC
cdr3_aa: CASSLRTGEVREQFF

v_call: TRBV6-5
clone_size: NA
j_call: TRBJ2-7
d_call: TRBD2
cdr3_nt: TGTGCCAGCACCGGGGGGGCGAGCTCCTACGAGCAGTACTTC
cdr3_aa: CASTGGASSYEQYF

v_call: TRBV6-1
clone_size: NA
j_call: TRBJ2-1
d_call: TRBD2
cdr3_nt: TGTGCCAGCAGTGTCGGGACTAGCGGGAAAAACAATGAGCAGTTCTTC
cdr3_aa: CASSVGTSGKNNEQFF

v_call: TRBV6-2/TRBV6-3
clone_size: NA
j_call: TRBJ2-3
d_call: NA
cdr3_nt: TGTGCCAGCAGTTACCGGCGGCCCGGCACAGATACGCAGTATTTT
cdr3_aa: CASSYRRPGTDTQYF

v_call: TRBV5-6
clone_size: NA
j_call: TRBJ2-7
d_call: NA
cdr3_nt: TGTGCCAGCAGCTTACTTGGGGGGTTGGGACGGTCTTACGAGCAGTACTTC
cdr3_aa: CASSLLGGLGRSYEQYF

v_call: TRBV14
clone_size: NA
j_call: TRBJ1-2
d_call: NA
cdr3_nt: TGTGCCAGCAGCCAAGATGGGGGCGGCTACACCTTC
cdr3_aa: CASSQDGGGYTF

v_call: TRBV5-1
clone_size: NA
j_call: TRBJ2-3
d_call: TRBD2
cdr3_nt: TGCGCCAGCAGCTTGAGGGAGGGAGATACGCAGTATTTT
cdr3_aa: CASSLREGDTQYF

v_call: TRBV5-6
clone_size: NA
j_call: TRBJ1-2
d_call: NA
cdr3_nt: TGTGCCAGCAGCTTGGAAGGGGAGGGCTATGGCTACACCTTC
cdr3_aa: CASSLEGEGYGYTF